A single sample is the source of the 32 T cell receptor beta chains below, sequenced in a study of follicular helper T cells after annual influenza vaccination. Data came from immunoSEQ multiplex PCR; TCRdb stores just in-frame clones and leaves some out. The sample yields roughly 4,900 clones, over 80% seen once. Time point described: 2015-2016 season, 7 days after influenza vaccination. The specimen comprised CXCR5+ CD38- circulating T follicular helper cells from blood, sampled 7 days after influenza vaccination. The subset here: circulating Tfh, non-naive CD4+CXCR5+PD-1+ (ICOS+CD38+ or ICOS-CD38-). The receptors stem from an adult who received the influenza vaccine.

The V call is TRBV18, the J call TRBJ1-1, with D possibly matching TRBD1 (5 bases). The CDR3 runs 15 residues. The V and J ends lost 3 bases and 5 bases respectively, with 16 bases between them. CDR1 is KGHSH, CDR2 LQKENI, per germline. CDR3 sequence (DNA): TGTGCCAGCTCACCCGGGCAGGGTCGAAGGACTGAAGCTTTCTTT. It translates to CASSPGQGRRTEAFF. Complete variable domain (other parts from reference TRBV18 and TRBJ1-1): NAGVMQNPRHLVRRRGQEARLRCSPMKGHSHVYWYRQLPEEGLKFMVYLQKENIIDESGMPKERFSAEFPKEGPSILRIQQVVRGDSAAYFCASSPGQGRRTEAFFGQGTRLTVV.

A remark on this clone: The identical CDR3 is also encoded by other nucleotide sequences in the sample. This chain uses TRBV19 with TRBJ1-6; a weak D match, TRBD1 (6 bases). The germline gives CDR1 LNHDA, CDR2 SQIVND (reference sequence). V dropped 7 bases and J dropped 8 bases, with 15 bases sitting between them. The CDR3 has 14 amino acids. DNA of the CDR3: TGTGCCAGTAAAGGAAACAGGGTTGATTCACCCCTCCACTTT. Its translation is CASKGNRVDSPLHF.

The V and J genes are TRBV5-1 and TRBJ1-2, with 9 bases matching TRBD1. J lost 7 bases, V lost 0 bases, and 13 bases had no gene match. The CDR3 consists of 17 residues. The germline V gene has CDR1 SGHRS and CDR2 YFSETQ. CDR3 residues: CASSLEGRGQGMGGYTF. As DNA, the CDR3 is TGCGCCAGCAGCTTGGAGGGACGCGGACAGGGGATGGGTGGCTACACCTTC.

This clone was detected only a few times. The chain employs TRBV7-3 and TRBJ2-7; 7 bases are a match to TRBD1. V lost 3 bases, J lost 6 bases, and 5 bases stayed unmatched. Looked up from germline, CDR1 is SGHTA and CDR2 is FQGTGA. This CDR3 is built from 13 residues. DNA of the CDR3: TGTGCCAGCAGCTTCACAGGGGACCGCGAGCAGTACTTC. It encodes CASSFTGDREQYF.

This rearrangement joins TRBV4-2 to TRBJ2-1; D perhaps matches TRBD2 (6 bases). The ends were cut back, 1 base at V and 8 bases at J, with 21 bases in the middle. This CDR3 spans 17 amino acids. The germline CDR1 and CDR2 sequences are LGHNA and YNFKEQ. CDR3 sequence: CASSQGAAASIADEQFF. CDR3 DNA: TGTGCCAGCAGCCAAGGTGCTGCGGCTTCTATAGCGGATGAGCAGTTCTTC.

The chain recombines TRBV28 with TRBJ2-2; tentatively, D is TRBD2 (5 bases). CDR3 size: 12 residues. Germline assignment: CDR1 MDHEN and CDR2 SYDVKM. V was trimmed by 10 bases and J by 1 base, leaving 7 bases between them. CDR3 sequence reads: CATRENTGELFF. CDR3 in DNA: TGTGCCACCCGGGAGAACACCGGGGAGCTGTTTTTT.

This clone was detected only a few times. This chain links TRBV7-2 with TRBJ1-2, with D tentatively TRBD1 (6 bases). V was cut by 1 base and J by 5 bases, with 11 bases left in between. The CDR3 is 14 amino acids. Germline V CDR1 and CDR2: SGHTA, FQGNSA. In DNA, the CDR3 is TGTGCCAGCAGCTTAGGAGACAGGAGATATGGCTACACCTTC. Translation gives CASSLGDRRYGYTF.

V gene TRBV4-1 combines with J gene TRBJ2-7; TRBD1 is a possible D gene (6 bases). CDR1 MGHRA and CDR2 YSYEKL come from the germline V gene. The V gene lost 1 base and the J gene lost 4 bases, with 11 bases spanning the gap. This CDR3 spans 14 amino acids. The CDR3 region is CASSQVGTMYEQYF. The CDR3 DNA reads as TGCGCCAGCAGCCAAGTGGGGACAATGTACGAGCAGTACTTC.

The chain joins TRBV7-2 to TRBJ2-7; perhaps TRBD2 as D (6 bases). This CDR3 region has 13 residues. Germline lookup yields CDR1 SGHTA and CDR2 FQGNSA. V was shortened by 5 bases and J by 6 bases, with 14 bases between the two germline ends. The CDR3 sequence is CASSPAGGVEQYF. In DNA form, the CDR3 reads TGTGCCAGCAGCCCAGCGGGTGGGGTCGAGCAGTACTTC.

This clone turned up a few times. CDR3 loop: CASSRSSGTTGRDYGYTF. The DNA of the CDR3 is TGCGCCAGCAGCCGGAGTTCCGGGACAACCGGGAGAGACTATGGCTACACCTTC. The chain has TRBV4-1 and TRBJ1-2; the D gene is possibly TRBD1 (6 bases). This CDR3 spans 18 amino acids. Looked up from germline, CDR1 is MGHRA and CDR2 is YSYEKL. V was cut by 4 bases and J by 3 bases, with 24 bases left in between.

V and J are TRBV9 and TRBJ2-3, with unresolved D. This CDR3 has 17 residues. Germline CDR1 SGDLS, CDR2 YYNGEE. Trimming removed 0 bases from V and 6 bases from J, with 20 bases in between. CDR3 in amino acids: CASSVVASRAEPDTQYF. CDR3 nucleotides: TGTGCCAGCAGCGTAGTGGCTAGTCGGGCGGAACCGGATACGCAGTATTTT. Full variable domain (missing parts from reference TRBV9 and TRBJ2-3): DSGVTQTPKHLITATGQRVTLRCSPRSGDLSVYWYQQSLDQGLQFLIQYYNGEERAKGNILERFSAQQFPDLHSELNLSSLELGDSALYFCASSVVASRAEPDTQYFGPGTRLTVL.

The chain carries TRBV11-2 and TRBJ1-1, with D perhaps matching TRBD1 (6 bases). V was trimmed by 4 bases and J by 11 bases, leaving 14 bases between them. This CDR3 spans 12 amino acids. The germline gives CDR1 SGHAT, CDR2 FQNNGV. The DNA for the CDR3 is TGTGCCAGCAGCTCGGACAGAAGTTCGGCTTTCTTT. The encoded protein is CASSSDRSSAFF.

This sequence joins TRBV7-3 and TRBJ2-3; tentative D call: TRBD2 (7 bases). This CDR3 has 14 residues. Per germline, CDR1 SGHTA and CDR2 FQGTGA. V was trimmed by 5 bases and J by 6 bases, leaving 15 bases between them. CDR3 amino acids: CASSRGAISDTQYF. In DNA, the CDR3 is TGTGCCAGCAGCCGGGGGGCGATATCGGATACGCAGTATTTT.

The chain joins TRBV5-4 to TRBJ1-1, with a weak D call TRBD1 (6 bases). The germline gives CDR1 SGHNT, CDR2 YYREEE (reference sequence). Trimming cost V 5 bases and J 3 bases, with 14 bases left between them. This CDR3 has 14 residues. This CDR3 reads CASRPGQTYTEAFF. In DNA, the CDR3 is TGTGCCAGCAGACCTGGACAGACCTACACTGAAGCTTTCTTT.

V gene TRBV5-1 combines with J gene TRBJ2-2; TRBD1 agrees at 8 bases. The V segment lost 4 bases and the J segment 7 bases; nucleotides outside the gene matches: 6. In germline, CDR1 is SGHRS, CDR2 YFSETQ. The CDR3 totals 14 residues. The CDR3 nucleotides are TGCGCCAGCAGCACGACAGGGGTAGGCGGGGAGCTGTTTTTT. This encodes CASSTTGVGGELFF.

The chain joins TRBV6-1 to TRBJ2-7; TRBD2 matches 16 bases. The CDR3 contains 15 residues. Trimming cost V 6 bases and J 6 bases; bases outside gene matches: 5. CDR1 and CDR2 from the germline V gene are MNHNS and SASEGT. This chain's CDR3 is CASSFGTSGGAEQYF. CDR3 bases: TGTGCCAGCAGCTTTGGGACTAGCGGGGGGGCCGAGCAGTACTTC.

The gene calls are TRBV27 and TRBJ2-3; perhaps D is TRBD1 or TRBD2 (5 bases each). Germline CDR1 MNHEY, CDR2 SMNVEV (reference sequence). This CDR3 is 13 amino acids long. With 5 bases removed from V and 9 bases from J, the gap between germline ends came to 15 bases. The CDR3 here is CASSLDSGITQYF. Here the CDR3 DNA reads TGTGCCAGCAGTCTCGACAGCGGTATAACGCAGTATTTT.

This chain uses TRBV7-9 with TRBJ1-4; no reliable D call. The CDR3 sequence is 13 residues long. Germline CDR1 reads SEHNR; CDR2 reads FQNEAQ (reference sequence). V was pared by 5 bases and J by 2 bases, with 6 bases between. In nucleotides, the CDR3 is TGTGCCAGCAGCCCCGGGACTAATGAAAAACTGTTTTTT. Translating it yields CASSPGTNEKLFF.

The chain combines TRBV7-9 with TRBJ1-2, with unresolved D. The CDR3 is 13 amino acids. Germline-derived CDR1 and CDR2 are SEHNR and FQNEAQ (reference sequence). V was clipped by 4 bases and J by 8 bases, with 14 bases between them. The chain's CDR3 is CASSSGAVRGYTF. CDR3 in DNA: TGTGCCAGCAGCTCGGGAGCCGTTAGGGGCTACACCTTC.

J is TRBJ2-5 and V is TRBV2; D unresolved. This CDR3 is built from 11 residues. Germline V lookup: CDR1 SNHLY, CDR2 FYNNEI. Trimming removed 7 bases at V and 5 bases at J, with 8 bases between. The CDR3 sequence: CASTWVETQYF. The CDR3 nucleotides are TGTGCCAGCACTTGGGTGGAGACCCAGTACTTC.

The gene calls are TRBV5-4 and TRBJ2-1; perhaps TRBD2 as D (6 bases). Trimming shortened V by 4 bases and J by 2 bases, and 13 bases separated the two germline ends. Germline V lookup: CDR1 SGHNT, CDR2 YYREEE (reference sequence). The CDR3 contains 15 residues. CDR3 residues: CASSPGTETYNEQFF. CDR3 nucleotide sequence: TGTGCCAGCAGCCCCGGGACTGAGACCTACAATGAGCAGTTCTTC.

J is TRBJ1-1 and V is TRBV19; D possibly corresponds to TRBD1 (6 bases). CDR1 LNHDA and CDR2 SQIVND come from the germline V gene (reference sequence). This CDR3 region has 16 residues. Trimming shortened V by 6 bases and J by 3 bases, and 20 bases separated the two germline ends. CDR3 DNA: TGTGCCAGTAGACGCGGGACAACCGTCAAACACACTGAAGCTTTCTTT. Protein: CASRRGTTVKHTEAFF.

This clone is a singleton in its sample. DNA of the CDR3: TGTGCCAGCAGCCCGGAGGCCTACACAGATACGCAGTATTTT. It yields the protein CASSPEAYTDTQYF. The chain joins TRBV7-2 to TRBJ2-3; D is perhaps TRBD2 (5 bases). This CDR3 comprises 14 residues. The V and J ends lost 5 bases and 2 bases respectively, with 11 bases between them. Germline V gene data show CDR1 as SGHTA and CDR2 as FQGNSA.

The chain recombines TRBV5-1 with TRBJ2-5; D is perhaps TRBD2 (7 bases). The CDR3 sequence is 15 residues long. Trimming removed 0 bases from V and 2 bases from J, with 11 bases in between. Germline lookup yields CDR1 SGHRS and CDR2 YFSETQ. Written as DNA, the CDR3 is TGCGCCAGCAGCTTGGTCGCGGGGGCTCAAGAGACCCAGTACTTC. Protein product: CASSLVAGAQETQYF.

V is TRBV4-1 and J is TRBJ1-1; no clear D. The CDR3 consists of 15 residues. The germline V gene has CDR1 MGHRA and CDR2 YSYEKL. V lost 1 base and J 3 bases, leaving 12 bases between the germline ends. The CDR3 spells CASSQAGGADTEAFF. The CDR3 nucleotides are TGCGCCAGCAGCCAAGCGGGAGGAGCGGACACTGAAGCTTTCTTT.

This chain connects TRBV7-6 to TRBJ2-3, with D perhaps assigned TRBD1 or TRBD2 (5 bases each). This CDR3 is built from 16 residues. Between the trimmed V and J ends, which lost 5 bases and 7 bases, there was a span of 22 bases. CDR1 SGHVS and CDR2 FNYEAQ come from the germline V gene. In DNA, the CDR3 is TGTGCCAGCAGCCGCAGTGGGGGTTCGACGGCTAATACGCAGTATTTT. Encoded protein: CASSRSGGSTANTQYF.

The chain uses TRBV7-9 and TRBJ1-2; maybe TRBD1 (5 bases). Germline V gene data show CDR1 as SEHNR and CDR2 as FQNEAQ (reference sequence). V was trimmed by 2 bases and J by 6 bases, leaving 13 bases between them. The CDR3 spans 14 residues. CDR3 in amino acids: CASSLRQGTHGYTF. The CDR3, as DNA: TGTGCCAGCAGCTTAAGGCAGGGTACCCATGGCTACACCTTC.

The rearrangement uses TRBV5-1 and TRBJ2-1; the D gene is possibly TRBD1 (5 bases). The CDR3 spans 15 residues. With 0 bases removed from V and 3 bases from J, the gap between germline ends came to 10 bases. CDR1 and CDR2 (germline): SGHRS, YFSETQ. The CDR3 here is CASSLDGQHYNEQFF. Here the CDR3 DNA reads TGCGCCAGCAGCTTGGACGGACAACACTACAATGAGCAGTTCTTC.

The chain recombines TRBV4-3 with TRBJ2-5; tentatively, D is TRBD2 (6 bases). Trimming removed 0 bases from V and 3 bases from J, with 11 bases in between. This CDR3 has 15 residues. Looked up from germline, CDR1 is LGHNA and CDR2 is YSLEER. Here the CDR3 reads CASSQDPAGKETQYF. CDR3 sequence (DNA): TGCGCCAGCAGCCAAGATCCGGCGGGGAAAGAGACCCAGTACTTC.

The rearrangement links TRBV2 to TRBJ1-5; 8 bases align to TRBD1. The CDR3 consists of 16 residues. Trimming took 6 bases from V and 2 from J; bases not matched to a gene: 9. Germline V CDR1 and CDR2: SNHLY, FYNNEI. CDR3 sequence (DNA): TGTGCCAGCAGGGCTCAGGGGGCGACGGGCAATCAGCCCCAGCATTTT. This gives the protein CASRAQGATGNQPQHF.

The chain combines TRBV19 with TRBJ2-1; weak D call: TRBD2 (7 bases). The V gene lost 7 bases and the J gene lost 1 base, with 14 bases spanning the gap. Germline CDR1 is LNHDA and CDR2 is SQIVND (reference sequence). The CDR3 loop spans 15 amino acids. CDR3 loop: CASTSAGASYNEQFF. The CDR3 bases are TGTGCCAGTACCTCTGCGGGGGCGTCCTACAATGAGCAGTTCTTC.

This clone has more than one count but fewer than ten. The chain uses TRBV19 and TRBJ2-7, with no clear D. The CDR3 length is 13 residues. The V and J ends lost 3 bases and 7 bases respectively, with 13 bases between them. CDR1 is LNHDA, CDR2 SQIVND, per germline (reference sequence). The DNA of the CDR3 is TGTGCCAGTAGTATTAGAGGCCGAGGAGAGCAGTACTTC. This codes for CASSIRGRGEQYF.